The 2 T cell receptor beta chains given below trace back to one sample, sequenced in a study of a mutant IDH1 vaccine in newly diagnosed glioma (dated by TCRdb to the early 2020s). The library was built by means of the immunoSEQ multiplex PCR assay. TCRdb provides this immuneACCESS table in a form limited to in-frame rearrangements. Some clones are lacking; in checked studies, under half of them reflect an unresolved V gene, and why the rest are absent is not known. The sample profile shows around 60,000 clones; about 85% of them were found once. The top ten hold roughly 4% of the sample. Read against the paper, the sample's time point label means: week 23, last vaccination. Each vaccine dose was 300 ug of a 20-mer mutant IDH1 peptide in Montanide, given subcutaneously with topical imiquimod. These receptors' antigens are unknown. The specimen was PBMCs, collected from a glioma patient whose treatment included an IDH1 peptide vaccine. These receptors all stem from a man under 40 with glioma.

V and J are TRBV6-4 and TRBJ2-3, with 8 bases that match TRBD2. The CDR3 runs 14 residues. CDR1 is MRHNA, CDR2 SNTAGT, per germline. V was clipped by 3 bases and J by 1 base; unmatched bases: 0. The CDR3, as DNA: TGTGCCAGCAGTGAAGCGGGGGGCACAGATACGCAGTATTTT. The encoded protein is CASSEAGGTDTQYF.

This chain uses TRBV4-1 with TRBJ1-1; tentative D call: TRBD1 (6 bases). Germline V gives CDR1 MGHRA, CDR2 YSYEKL. This CDR3 comprises 15 residues. V lost 8 bases and J lost 0, with 16 bases in between. This CDR3 is CASARDRQVNTEAFF. CDR3 nucleotides: TGCGCCAGCGCCCGGGATAGACAGGTGAACACTGAAGCTTTCTTT.